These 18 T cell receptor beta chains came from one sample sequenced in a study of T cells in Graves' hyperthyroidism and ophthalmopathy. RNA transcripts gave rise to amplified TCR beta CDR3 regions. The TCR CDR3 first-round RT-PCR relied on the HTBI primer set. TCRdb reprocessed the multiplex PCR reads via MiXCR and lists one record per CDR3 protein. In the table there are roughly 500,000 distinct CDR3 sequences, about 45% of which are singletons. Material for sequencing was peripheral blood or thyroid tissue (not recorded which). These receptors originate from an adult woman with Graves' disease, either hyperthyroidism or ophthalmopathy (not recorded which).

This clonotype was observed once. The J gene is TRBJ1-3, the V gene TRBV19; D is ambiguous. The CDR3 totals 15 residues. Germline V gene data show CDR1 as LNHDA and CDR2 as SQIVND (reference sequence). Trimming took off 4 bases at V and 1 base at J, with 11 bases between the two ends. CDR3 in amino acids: CASSNAGSSGNTIYF. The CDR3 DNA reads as TGTGCCAGTAGTAACGCGGGGTCTTCTGGAAACACCATATATTTT.

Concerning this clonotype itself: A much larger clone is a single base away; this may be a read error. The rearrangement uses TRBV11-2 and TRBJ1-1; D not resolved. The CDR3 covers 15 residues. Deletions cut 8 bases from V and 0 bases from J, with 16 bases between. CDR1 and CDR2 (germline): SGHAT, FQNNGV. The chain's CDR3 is CASGSQRNLNTEAFF. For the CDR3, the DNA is TGTGCCAGCGGCTCACAGAGAAACTTGAACACTGAAGCTTTCTTT.

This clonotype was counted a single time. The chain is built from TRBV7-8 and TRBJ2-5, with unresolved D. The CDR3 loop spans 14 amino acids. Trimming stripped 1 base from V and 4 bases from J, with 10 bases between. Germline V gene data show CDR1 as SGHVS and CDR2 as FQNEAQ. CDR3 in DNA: TGTGCCAGCAGCTTAGGTAATAGGGCAGAGACCCAGTACTTC. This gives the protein CASSLGNRAETQYF.

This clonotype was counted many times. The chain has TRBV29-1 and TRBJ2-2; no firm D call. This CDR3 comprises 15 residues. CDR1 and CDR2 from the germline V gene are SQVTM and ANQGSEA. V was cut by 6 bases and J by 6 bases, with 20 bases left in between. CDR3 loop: CSVENSLVSAGELFF. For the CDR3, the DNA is TGCAGCGTGGAGAACTCGTTAGTGAGCGCCGGGGAGCTGTTTTTT.

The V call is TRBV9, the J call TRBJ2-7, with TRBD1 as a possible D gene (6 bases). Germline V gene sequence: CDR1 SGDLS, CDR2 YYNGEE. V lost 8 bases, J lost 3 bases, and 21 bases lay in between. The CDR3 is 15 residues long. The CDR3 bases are TGTGCCAGTGCTAGGGGGACCGGGACGGACTACGAGCAGTACTTC. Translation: CASARGTGTDYEQYF. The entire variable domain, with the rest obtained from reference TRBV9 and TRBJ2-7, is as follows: DSGVTQTPKHLITATGQRVTLRCSPRSGDLSVYWYQQSLDQGLQFLIQYYNGEERAKGNILERFSAQQFPDLHSELNLSSLELGDSALYFCASARGTGTDYEQYFGPGTRLTVT.

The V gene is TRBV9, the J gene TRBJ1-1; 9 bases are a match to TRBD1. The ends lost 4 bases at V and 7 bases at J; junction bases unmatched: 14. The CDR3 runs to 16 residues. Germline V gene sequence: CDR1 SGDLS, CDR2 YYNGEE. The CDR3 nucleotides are TGTGCCAGCAGCCAAGATGGGTCGGGACAGGGCGATGAAGCTTTCTTT. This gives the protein CASSQDGSGQGDEAFF.

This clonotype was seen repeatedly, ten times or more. CDR3 DNA: TGTGCCAGCAGCTCCGCCCGGGACGGCCAGTCTAACTATGGCTACACCTTC. This encodes CASSSARDGQSNYGYTF. The chain carries TRBV7-9 and TRBJ1-2, with a weak D call TRBD1 (5 bases). This CDR3 is 17 amino acids long. V dropped 4 bases and J dropped 0 bases, with 18 bases sitting between them. The germline V gene has CDR1 SEHNR and CDR2 FQNEAQ (reference sequence). The full variable domain, in which reference TRBV7-9 and TRBJ1-2 provide the parts outside the CDR3, is DTGVSQNPRHKITKRGQNVTFRCDPISEHNRLYWYRQTLGQGPEFLTYFQNEAQLEKSRLLSDRFSAERPKGSFSTLEIQRTEQGDSAMYLCASSSARDGQSNYGYTFGSGTRLTVV.

The CDR3 nucleotides read TGTGCCAGCAGCTTAGGTGCAAGGGCCAGCCCGGGGGCCAACGTCCTGACTTTC. Residues: CASSLGARASPGANVLTF. The chain links TRBV9 to TRBJ2-6; D call uncertain. The CDR3 has 18 amino acids. Germline V gene lookup returns CDR1 SGDLS and CDR2 YYNGEE. The V end lost 4 bases, the J end lost 4 bases, and 21 bases lay between the germline ends.

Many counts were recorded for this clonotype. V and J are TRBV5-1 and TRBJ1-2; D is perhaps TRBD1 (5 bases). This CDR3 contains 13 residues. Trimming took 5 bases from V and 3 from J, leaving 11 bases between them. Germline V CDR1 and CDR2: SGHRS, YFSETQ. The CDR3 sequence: CASRPGGDYGYTF. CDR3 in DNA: TGCGCCAGCAGGCCTGGGGGTGACTATGGCTACACCTTC.

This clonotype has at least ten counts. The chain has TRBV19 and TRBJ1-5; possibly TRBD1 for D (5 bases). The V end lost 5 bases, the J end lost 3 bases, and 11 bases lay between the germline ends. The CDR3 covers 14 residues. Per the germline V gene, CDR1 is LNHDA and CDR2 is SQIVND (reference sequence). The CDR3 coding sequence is TGTGCCAGTAGTTTACAGGACCTCAATCAGCCCCAGCATTTT. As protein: CASSLQDLNQPQHF.

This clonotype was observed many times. The DNA of the CDR3 is TGCAGTGCTAGTAATGGGGGCCTATATAACTATGGCTACACCTTC. Encoded protein: CSASNGGLYNYGYTF. J is TRBJ1-2 and V is TRBV20-1, with D perhaps matching TRBD1 (6 bases). Germline CDR1 is DFQATT and CDR2 is SNEGSKA (reference sequence). Trimming pared 3 bases from V and 1 base from J, leaving 15 bases between. There are 15 residues in the CDR3.

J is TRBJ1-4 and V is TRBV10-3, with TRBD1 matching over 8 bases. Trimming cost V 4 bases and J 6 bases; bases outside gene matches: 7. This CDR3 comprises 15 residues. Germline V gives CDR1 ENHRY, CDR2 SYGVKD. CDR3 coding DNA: TGTGCCATCAGTGTGGACAGGGTGCGGGATGAAAAACTGTTTTTT. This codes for CAISVDRVRDEKLFF.

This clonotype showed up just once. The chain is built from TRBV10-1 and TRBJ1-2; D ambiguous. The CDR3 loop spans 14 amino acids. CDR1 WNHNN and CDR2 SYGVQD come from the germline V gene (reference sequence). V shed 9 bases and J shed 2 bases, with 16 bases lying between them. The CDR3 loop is CASARGRTNYGYTF. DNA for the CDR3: TGCGCCAGTGCTAGAGGGAGAACGAACTATGGCTACACCTTC.

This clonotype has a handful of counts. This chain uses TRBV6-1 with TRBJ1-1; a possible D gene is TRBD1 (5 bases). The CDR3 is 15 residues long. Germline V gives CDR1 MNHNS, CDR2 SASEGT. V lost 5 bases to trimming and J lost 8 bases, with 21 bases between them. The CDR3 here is CASSTTSGEGLEAFF. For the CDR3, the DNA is TGTGCCAGCAGTACAACCTCGGGGGAAGGTTTGGAAGCTTTCTTT.

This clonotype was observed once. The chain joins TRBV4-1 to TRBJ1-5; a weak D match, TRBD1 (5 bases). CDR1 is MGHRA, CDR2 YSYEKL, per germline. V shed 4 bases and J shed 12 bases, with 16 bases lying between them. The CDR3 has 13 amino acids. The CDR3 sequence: CASSLEKTGIQHF. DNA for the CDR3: TGCGCCAGCAGCCTCGAAAAAACAGGAATCCAGCATTTT.

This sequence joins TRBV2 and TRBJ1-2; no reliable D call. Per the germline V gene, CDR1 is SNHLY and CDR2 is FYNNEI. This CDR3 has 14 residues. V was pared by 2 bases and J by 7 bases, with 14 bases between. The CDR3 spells CASSEWSGGGGYTF. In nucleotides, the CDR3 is TGTGCCAGCAGTGAATGGTCGGGCGGAGGTGGCTACACCTTC. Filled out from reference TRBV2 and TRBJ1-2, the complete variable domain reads EPEVTQTPSHQVTQMGQEVILRCVPISNHLYFYWYRQILGQKVEFLVSFYNNEISEKSEIFDDQFSVERPDGSNFTLKIRSTKLEDSAMYFCASSEWSGGGGYTFGSGTRLTVV.

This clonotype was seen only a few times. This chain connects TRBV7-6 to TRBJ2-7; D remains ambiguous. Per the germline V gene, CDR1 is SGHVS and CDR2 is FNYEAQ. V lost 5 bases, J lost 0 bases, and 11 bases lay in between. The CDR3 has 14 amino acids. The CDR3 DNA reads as TGTGCCAGCAGCCCCATGCGGAGCTCCTACGAGCAGTACTTC. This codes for CASSPMRSSYEQYF.

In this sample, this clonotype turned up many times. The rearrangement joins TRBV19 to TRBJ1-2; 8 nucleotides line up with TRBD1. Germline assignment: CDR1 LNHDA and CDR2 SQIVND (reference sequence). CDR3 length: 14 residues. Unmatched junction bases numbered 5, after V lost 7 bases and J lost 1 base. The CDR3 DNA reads TGTGCCAGTACCGACAGGGGCTTTAACTATGGCTACACCTTC. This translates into CASTDRGFNYGYTF. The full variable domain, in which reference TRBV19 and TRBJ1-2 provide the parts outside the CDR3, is DGGITQSPKYLFRKEGQNVTLSCEQNLNHDAMYWYRQDPGQGLRLIYYSQIVNDFQKGDIAEGYSVSREKKESFPLTVTSAQKNPTAFYLCASTDRGFNYGYTFGSGTRLTVV.